One sample yielded the 10 T cell receptor beta chains listed below, sequenced in a study of shared clonotypes between healthy human individuals. TCRdb keeps only in-frame clones here, not all; method: immunoSEQ multiplex PCR. The data contain 470,000 or so clones, over 70% of them singletons. Input material: PBMCs. The receptors stem from a middle-aged woman in good health. Some clones in this sample may be carry-over from other donors' samples.

This clone has more than one count but fewer than ten. The V gene is TRBV5-4, the J gene TRBJ2-4, with D perhaps TRBD2 (6 bases). Trimming removed 0 bases at V and 9 bases at J, with 13 bases between. This CDR3 contains 14 residues. Germline V gene lookup returns CDR1 SGHNT and CDR2 YYREEE (reference sequence). In DNA, the CDR3 is TGTGCCAGCAGCTTGGAGTTGGGGGGAGCCATTCAGTACTTC. Its protein product is CASSLELGGAIQYF. Full variable domain (remainder filled in from reference TRBV5-4 and TRBJ2-4): ETGVTQSPTHLIKTRGQQVTLRCSSQSGHNTVSWYQQALGQGPQFIFQYYREEENGRGNFPPRFSGLQFPNYSSELNVNALELDDSALYLCASSLELGGAIQYFGAGTRLSVL.

This clone appeared a single time. The V call is TRBV4-2, the J call TRBJ1-5; 7 nucleotides agree with TRBD1. Germline V gives CDR1 LGHNA, CDR2 YNFKEQ. J lost 0 bases, V lost 0 bases, and 2 bases had no gene match. The CDR3 totals 16 residues. The CDR3 sequence is CASSQERTGSNQPQHF. Written as DNA, the CDR3 is TGTGCCAGCAGCCAAGAAAGGACAGGTAGCAATCAGCCCCAGCATTTT.

To note about this clone: A far larger clone is one base from this, pointing to a likely read error. CDR3 in amino acids: CASSESEDSGNTIYF. Here the CDR3 DNA reads TGTGCCAGCAGTGAATCTGAGGACTCAGGAAACACCATATATTTT. V and J are TRBV6-1 and TRBJ1-3; D is unclear. Trimming shortened V by 2 bases and J by 4 bases, and 12 bases separated the two germline ends. This CDR3 contains 15 residues. The V gene's germline CDR1 is MNHNS and CDR2 SASEGT.

V and J are TRBV5-1 and TRBJ1-2; D gene uncertain. The CDR3 consists of 13 residues. The V end lost 4 bases, the J end lost 2 bases, and 9 bases lay between the germline ends. Germline CDR1 SGHRS, CDR2 YFSETQ. CDR3 amino acids: CASSGQMNYGYTF. The CDR3 DNA follows: TGCGCCAGCAGCGGGCAGATGAACTATGGCTACACCTTC.

V usage is TRBV11-2 and J usage is TRBJ2-1; D is unclear. This CDR3 spans 14 amino acids. Trimming left V 5 bases short and J 0 bases short, with 8 bases between. From germline, CDR1 is SGHAT and CDR2 FQNNGV. The DNA of the CDR3 is TGTGCCAGCAGCCCTTCGAGCTCCTACAATGAGCAGTTCTTC. Translation gives CASSPSSSYNEQFF.

This clone was seen only once. The genes are TRBV19 and TRBJ2-7; D unclear. V gave up 4 bases and J gave up 2 bases, with 12 bases separating them. Germline values: CDR1 LNHDA, CDR2 SQIVND (reference sequence). The CDR3 length is 14 residues. The CDR3 DNA sequence: TGTGCCAGTAGTAATCGGGCCGCGACCTACGAGCAGTACTTC. Protein product: CASSNRAATYEQYF.

Comments on this clone: Sequence at one end of the junction differs from germline and may be a read error. The rearrangement joins TRBV7-8 to TRBJ2-7; no clear D gene. This CDR3 region has 15 residues. Looked up from germline, CDR1 is SGHVS and CDR2 is FQNEAQ. The CDR3 region has the DNA TGTGCCAGCAGTTTCATCCGCTACTCACCCTACGAGCAGTGCTTC. Protein sequence: CASSFIRYSPYEQCF.

This clone was seen just once. This rearrangement joins TRBV18 to TRBJ2-2; TRBD2 aligns across 11 bases. Germline V lookup: CDR1 KGHSH, CDR2 LQKENI. CDR3 length equals 16 residues. The ends lost 4 bases at V and 1 base at J; junction bases unmatched: 2. CDR3 loop: CASSRTSGRNTGELFF. In nucleotides, the CDR3 is TGTGCCAGCTCACGTACTAGCGGGAGGAACACCGGGGAGCTGTTTTTT.

The chain has TRBV5-1 and TRBJ2-3; the D gene is possibly TRBD2 (6 bases). This CDR3 region has 14 residues. Germline V gene sequence: CDR1 SGHRS, CDR2 YFSETQ. V gave up 2 bases and J gave up 6 bases, with 13 bases separating them. Here the CDR3 reads CASSLEGLADTQYF. The CDR3 nucleotides are TGCGCCAGCAGCTTAGAGGGACTTGCTGATACGCAGTATTTT.

As regards this clone: This likely reflects a read error, since a far larger clone is one base away. This CDR3 is also generated by other DNA sequences in the sample. The gene calls are TRBV10-3 and TRBJ2-3; 7 positions match TRBD1. Germline CDR1 reads ENHRY; CDR2 reads SYGVKD. The CDR3 consists of 16 residues. Trimming cost V 0 bases and J 6 bases; bases outside gene matches: 9. The CDR3 coding sequence is TGTGCCATCAGTGAGTCCGGGGACAGTGGGTTGGATACGCAGTATTTT. It specifies CAISESGDSGLDTQYF.